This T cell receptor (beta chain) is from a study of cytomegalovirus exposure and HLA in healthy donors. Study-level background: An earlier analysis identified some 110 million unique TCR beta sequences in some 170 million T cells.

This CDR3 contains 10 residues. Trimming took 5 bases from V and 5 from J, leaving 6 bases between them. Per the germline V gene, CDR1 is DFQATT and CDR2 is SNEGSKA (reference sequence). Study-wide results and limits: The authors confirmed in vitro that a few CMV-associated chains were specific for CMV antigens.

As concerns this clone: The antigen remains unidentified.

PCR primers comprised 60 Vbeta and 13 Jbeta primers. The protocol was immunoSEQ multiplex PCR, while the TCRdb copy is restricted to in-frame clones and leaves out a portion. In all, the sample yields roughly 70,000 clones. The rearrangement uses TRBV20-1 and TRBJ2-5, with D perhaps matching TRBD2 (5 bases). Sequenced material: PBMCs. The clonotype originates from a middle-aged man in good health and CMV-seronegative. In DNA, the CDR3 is TGCAGTGCTGGACTTGAGACCCAGTACTTC. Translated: CSAGLETQYF.